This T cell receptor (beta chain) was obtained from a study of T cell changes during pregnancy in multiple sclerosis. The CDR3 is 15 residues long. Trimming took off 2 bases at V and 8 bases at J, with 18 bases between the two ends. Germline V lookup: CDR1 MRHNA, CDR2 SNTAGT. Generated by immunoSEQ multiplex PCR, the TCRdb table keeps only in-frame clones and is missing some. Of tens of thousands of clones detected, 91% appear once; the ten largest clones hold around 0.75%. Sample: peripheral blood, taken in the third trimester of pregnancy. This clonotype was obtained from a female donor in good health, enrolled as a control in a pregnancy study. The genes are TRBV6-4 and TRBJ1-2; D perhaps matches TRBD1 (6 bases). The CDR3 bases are TGTGCCAGCAGTGACCGGGACACCCTCCCGCTGGGCTACACCTTC. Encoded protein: CASSDRDTLPLGYTF.